This TCR beta chain is drawn from a study of CDR3 diversity in severe acne. Trimming removed 3 bases from V and 4 bases from J; junction bases left unmatched: 5. The CDR3 totals 15 residues. Per the germline V gene, CDR1 is LNHNV and CDR2 is YYDKDF (reference sequence). This clonotype was counted only a few times. One entry per CDR3 protein, called by TCRdb with MiXCR from the PCR reads. In the table there are more than 70,000 distinct CDR3 sequences, roughly 49% of which are singletons. The receptor was derived from a male donor with severe acne vulgaris. V and J are TRBV15 and TRBJ2-7, with TRBD1 matching over 11 bases. Sequencing was carried out using blood. CDR3 in DNA: TGTGCCACCAGCAGCGGCGGGACAGGGGGGTACGAGCAGTACTTC. It translates to CATSSGGTGGYEQYF.